These T cell receptor beta chains were read from a single sample in a study of OX40 agonist ivuxolimab in advanced cancers. Sequenced by immunoSEQ multiplex PCR; TCRdb stores in-frame clones only, minus some. The profile shows 50,000 or so clones, 75% to 85% of them singletons. Sample: CD4+ or CD8+ T cells sorted from blood, taken in a trial of the OX40 agonist ivuxolimab. Receptors were obtained from an adult with an advanced solid tumor such as melanoma, head and neck, liver or kidney cancer. CDR3s include the opening cysteine and the closing phenylalanine or tryptophan. The D gene is left open where the match is weak. Clone sizes are given selectively: once, few, many, or a class where the clone is expanded.

clone_size,j_call,d_call,v_call,cdr3_nt,cdr3_aa
.,TRBJ2-3,.,TRBV28,TGTGCCAGCATTGGGGGGATCGCCACAGATACGCAGTATTTT,CASIGGIATDTQYF
.,TRBJ2-7,TRBD1,TRBV27,TGTGCCAGCAGTTGGACACCACCGGGACAGGCCACCTACGAGCAGTACTTC,CASSWTPPGQATYEQYF
.,TRBJ2-5,TRBD2,TRBV9,TGTGCCAGCAGCGTATGGGCGGGGGACTCCGAGACCCAGTACTTC,CASSVWAGDSETQYF
.,TRBJ1-1,.,TRBV2,TGTGCCAGCAACTTGAAAGGAGCGAACACTGAAGCTTTCTTT,CASNLKGANTEAFF
few,TRBJ2-5,.,TRBV27,TGTGCCAGCACCTCCCGAACCCAGTACTTC,CASTSRTQYF
.,TRBJ2-7,.,TRBV27,TGTGCCAGCAGCGAACACACCCGGGGCGAGCAGTACTTC,CASSEHTRGEQYF
once,TRBJ2-7,.,TRBV5-1,TGCGCCAGCAGCGGGCCCCCGGGCCTCTCCATACACTCCTACGAGCAGTACTTC,CASSGPPGLSIHSYEQYF
few,TRBJ2-7,TRBD2,TRBV4-2,TGTGCCAGCAGCCAAGGACTAGCGGGGGACTACGAGCAGTACTTC,CASSQGLAGDYEQYF
.,TRBJ2-7,.,TRBV6-1,TGTGCCAGTAGAATTATACACGCGTCCTACGAGCAGTACTTC,CASRIIHASYEQYF
.,TRBJ2-5,TRBD1,TRBV5-1,TGCGCCAGCGACGGGACAGGGTCCCAAGAGACCCAGTACTTC,CASDGTGSQETQYF
.,TRBJ2-5,TRBD2,TRBV7-7,TGTGCCAGCAGCTTAGGACTAGCGGGGGCCCAAGAGACCCAGTACTTC,CASSLGLAGAQETQYF
.,TRBJ1-5,.,TRBV6-1,TGTGCCAGCAATGGCAGGATGAATAGCAATCAGCCCCAGCATTTT,CASNGRMNSNQPQHF
.,TRBJ2-3,TRBD2,TRBV15,TGTGCCACCAGCCGGGGACTAGAAACAGATACGCAGTATTTT,CATSRGLETDTQYF
.,TRBJ2-7,.,TRBV27,TGTGCCAGCAGTTCACAGGGAAACGAGCAGTACTTC,CASSSQGNEQYF
.,TRBJ1-4,.,TRBV28,TGTGCCAGCAGTTTGAGCCGAACTAATGAAAAACTGTTTTTT,CASSLSRTNEKLFF
.,TRBJ1-5,.,TRBV6-5,TGTGCCAGCAGTGGACGGGGGGCGAGCAATCAGCCCCAGCATTTT,CASSGRGASNQPQHF
.,TRBJ2-5,.,TRBV7-6,TGTGCCAGCAGCTTAGCAGGGGTGGAGACCCAGTACTTC,CASSLAGVETQYF
.,TRBJ2-7,.,TRBV6-1,TGTGCCAGCAGTGAAAAGGGCACTACTCTCGAGCAGTACTTC,CASSEKGTTLEQYF
few,TRBJ2-2,.,TRBV6-5,TGTGCCAGCAGACTAGGGGGGCCCGGGGAGCTGTTTTTT,CASRLGGPGELFF
.,TRBJ2-7,.,TRBV5-6,TGTGCCAGCAGCTTGTTAGGGGCCTCCTCCTACGAGCAGTACTTC,CASSLLGASSYEQYF
.,TRBJ2-7,.,TRBV7-9,TGTGCCAGCAGCTTAGTGGGGCAGCCGACCTACGAGCAGTACTTC,CASSLVGQPTYEQYF
.,TRBJ2-5,TRBD1,TRBV12-5,TGTGCTAGTGGTTTGGCCCGGGACAGGGGGGAAGAGACCCAGTACTTC,CASGLARDRGEETQYF
.,TRBJ1-6,.,TRBV7-8,TGTGCCAGCAGCTTAGGGGAGAATTCACCCCTCCACTTT,CASSLGENSPLHF
.,TRBJ1-5,.,TRBV27,TGTGCCAGCAGTAGCCCAGGGTTAGGTCAGCCCCAGCATTTT,CASSSPGLGQPQHF
.,TRBJ2-1,TRBD2,TRBV5-4,TGTGCCAGCAGCCCCTCTAGCGGGGGGGCCTTCCACAATGAGCAGTTCTTC,CASSPSSGGAFHNEQFF
.,TRBJ2-2,TRBD1,TRBV5-1,TGCGCCAGCAGACGTGGACAGGGGACGAACACCGGGGAGCTGTTTTTT,CASRRGQGTNTGELFF
.,TRBJ1-1,.,TRBV6-5,TGTGCCAGCAGTTACGGACAGTCAAATATGAACACTGAAGCTTTCTTT,CASSYGQSNMNTEAFF
.,TRBJ2-2,.,TRBV19,TGTGCCAGTAGTATAAGCGGCGACAGTGCCGGGGAGCTGTTTTTT,CASSISGDSAGELFF
.,TRBJ1-4,TRBD1,TRBV5-4,TGTGCCAGCAGCCCGACAGGGGGGCTGCAGAAACTGTTTTTT,CASSPTGGLQKLFF
.,TRBJ1-3,.,TRBV5-8,TGTGCCAGCAGCTTGAGCGGGGAAACGGAAAACACCATATATTTT,CASSLSGETENTIYF
few,TRBJ2-7,.,TRBV7-9,TGTGCCAGCAGCTTAGCGTGGGGGGCAACGATCTACGAGCAGTACTTC,CASSLAWGATIYEQYF
.,TRBJ1-1,.,TRBV7-9,TGTGCCAGCAGCGCAGGGGTCACTGAAGCTTTCTTT,CASSAGVTEAFF
.,TRBJ2-5,.,TRBV5-6,TGTGCCAGCAGCTTGGTTGGCGCCCCGGACGGAGAGACCCAGTACTTC,CASSLVGAPDGETQYF
once,TRBJ2-2,.,TRBV12-5,TGTGCTAGTGGTTTGGTAGCATGGAGCTCGAAGGACACCGGGGAGCTGTTTTTT,CASGLVAWSSKDTGELFF
medium-sized,TRBJ2-7,.,TRBV5-1,TGCGCCAGCAGCTTGCTGGGGGGCGCCTCCGAGCAGTACTTC,CASSLLGGASEQYF
.,TRBJ1-2,.,TRBV19,TGTGCCAGTAGTATAGTCTGGGGCAGCAAATATGGCTACACCTTC,CASSIVWGSKYGYTF
.,TRBJ2-1,.,TRBV11-3,TGTGCCAGCAGCCCCCGCCGTACCCAGCCGTTCTTC,CASSPRRTQPFF
.,TRBJ1-1,.,TRBV11-2,TGTGCCAGCAGCTCGCAGAGGCAGGGGAGGACTGAAGCTTTCTTT,CASSSQRQGRTEAFF
.,TRBJ1-6,.,TRBV4-1,TGCGCCAGCAGCCAAGTCCGGGGGGGTAATTCACCCCTCCACTTT,CASSQVRGGNSPLHF
.,TRBJ2-1,TRBD2,TRBV18,TGTGCCAGCTCACCACAAAGCGGGGGGCCCTACAATGAGCAGTTCTTC,CASSPQSGGPYNEQFF
.,TRBJ2-7,TRBD1,TRBV10-3,TGTGCCATCAGTGAGTCGACGGGACAGGGTTGGTACGAGCAGTACTTC,CAISESTGQGWYEQYF
.,TRBJ2-5,.,TRBV11-2,TGTGCCAGCAGCTTACCCAGAACTTACGAGCGATACTTC,CASSLPRTYERYF
few,TRBJ2-2,TRBD1,TRBV11-3,TGTGCCAGCAGCCCTATAAGTGGACAGGGAACCGGGGAGCTGTTTTTT,CASSPISGQGTGELFF
.,TRBJ2-7,.,TRBV5-6,TGTGCCAGCAGCTTGTTTGTCAGGGTCCACGAGCAGTACTTC,CASSLFVRVHEQYF
.,TRBJ1-1,TRBD1,TRBV11-3,TGTGCCAGCAGCTCGCGGACAGGGGAGGATGTGGACACTGAAGCTTTCTTT,CASSSRTGEDVDTEAFF
.,TRBJ2-5,TRBD1,TRBV18,TGTGCCAGCTCACCACCTCAGGGACAGGGCCAAGAGACCCAGTACTTC,CASSPPQGQGQETQYF